This entry lists 5 T cell receptor beta chains sequenced from one sample in a study of blood T cell repertoires in COVID-19. Libraries were prepared by immunoSEQ multiplex PCR; TCRdb keeps only in-frame clonotypes and omits some of them. This sample has 250,000 to 350,000 clones, with about 89% found just once. The sequenced sample was PBMCs or T cells enriched from blood (not recorded which). These receptors originate from a woman aged 25-40 years who had recovered from COVID-19.

The genes are TRBV28 and TRBJ2-3, with 12 bases that match TRBD2. After removal of 4 bases from V and 5 bases from J, the junction contained 4 bases not matched to a gene. The CDR3 is 15 residues long. From germline, CDR1 is MDHEN and CDR2 SYDVKM. The CDR3 spells CASSSSGGGKDTQYF. CDR3 nucleotide sequence: TGTGCCAGCAGTTCTAGCGGGGGGGGAAAAGATACGCAGTATTTT.

The J gene is TRBJ2-5, the V gene TRBV9, with 9 bases that match TRBD1. V lost 3 bases to trimming and J lost 5 bases; unmatched junction nucleotides: 8. CDR3 length: 15 amino acids. CDR1 is SGDLS, CDR2 YYNGEE, per germline. The CDR3 sequence: CASSATGGGGETQYF. CDR3 DNA: TGTGCCAGCAGCGCCACAGGGGGCGGAGGGGAGACCCAGTACTTC.

The chain employs TRBV3-1 (or the pseudogene TRBV3-2) and TRBJ2-1; 15 bases map to TRBD2. The CDR3 is 17 residues long. The germline CDR1 and CDR2 sequences are LGHDT and YNNKEL (reference sequence). V lost 4 bases to trimming and J lost 4 bases; unmatched junction nucleotides: 5. The CDR3 region has the DNA TGTGCCAGCAGCCCGGGACTAGCGGGGGGCGGATACAATGAGCAGTTCTTC. Residues: CASSPGLAGGGYNEQFF.

This chain connects TRBV7-8 to TRBJ2-1; D is possibly TRBD2 (5 bases). V was pared by 5 bases and J by 0 bases, with 14 bases between. This CDR3 has 16 amino acids. Per the germline V gene, CDR1 is SGHVS and CDR2 is FQNEAQ. The CDR3 region is CASSLYEGSSYNEQFF. The CDR3 region has the DNA TGTGCCAGCAGCCTATATGAGGGATCCTCCTACAATGAGCAGTTCTTC.

CDR3 loop: CATSREAYGYTF. CDR3 coding DNA: TGTGCCACCAGCAGAGAAGCCTATGGCTACACCTTC. The rearrangement joins TRBV15 to TRBJ1-2; D remains ambiguous. Germline CDR1 reads LNHNV; CDR2 reads YYDKDF (reference sequence). This CDR3 comprises 12 residues. The V end lost 0 bases, the J end lost 4 bases, and 3 bases lay between the germline ends.